This T cell receptor beta chain was recovered during a study of T cells expressing NK-cell markers. Germline values: CDR1 SGHAT, CDR2 FQNNGV. This CDR3 region has 18 residues. TCRdb reprocessed the 5' RACE reads and keeps a single row for each CDR3 protein, giving no DNA. This repertoire includes about 110,000 distinct CDR3 sequences. As concerns this clonotype: Its specificity is unknown.

Findings and limits, study-wide: The CD3+CD56-NKG2C+ fraction was also led by these clonotypes in several donors. NKG2C+ dominant clonotype frequencies in more than 5 donors were roughly 1.0-7.5% of CD8+ T cells.

The TCR originated in a woman aged 18-70 years in good health. The rearrangement joins TRBV11-2 to TRBJ2-1; TCRdb lists TRBD2, though no DNA is available to test this call. The specimen sequenced was blood T cells: a sorted CD56 or NKG2C T cell subset, CD4+ or CD8+ T cells, or bulk PBMC T cells (not recorded which). The CDR3 loop reads CASSLGVPGTSPYNEQFF.